This T cell receptor beta chain originates from a study of CD8+ T cells in alopecia areata. With regard to this clone: Its antigen remains unknown.

Extracted RNA was reverse transcribed, and the resulting cDNA served as sequencing template. Assay used: immunoSEQ multiplex PCR; TCRdb lists only in-frame clones, some missing. In the table there are 140,000 to 150,000 clones, 58% of which are singletons. General study results and limits: Scalp sample data also include resident alphabeta T cells from normal skin.

The TCR comes from a human donor with alopecia areata. The sequencing here drew on CD4+ T cells sorted from blood, taken at week 0.

Here the CDR3 reads CSVVVVAGYYEQYF. CDR3 DNA sequence: TGCAGCGTTGTGGTAGTGGCAGGTTACTACGAGCAGTACTTC. V usage is TRBV29-1 and J usage is TRBJ2-7; D is unclear. The CDR3 loop spans 14 amino acids. V lost 4 bases, J lost 3 bases, and 16 bases lay in between. Looked up from germline, CDR1 is SQVTM and CDR2 is ANQGSEA.